Sequencing of this T cell receptor (beta chain) was carried out in a study of blood T cell repertoires in COVID-19. The CDR3 covers 15 residues. Repertoires were generated with immunoSEQ multiplex PCR, while TCRdb's copy carries only in-frame clones and drops some. The sample lists about 200,000 clones, roughly 84% occurring once. The sequenced material came from peripheral blood. This TCR came from a woman of 80 years or more with acute or convalescent COVID-19. V is TRBV21-1 and J is TRBJ2-3; TRBD2 reflects the table's D call only, with no check against the DNA. TRBV21-1 is shown as a pseudogene. CDR3 loop: CASSKEAGGTDTQYF. Written as DNA, the CDR3 is TGTGCCAGCAGCAAAGAAGCGGGAGGGACAGATACGCAGTATTTT.